This T cell receptor beta chain was observed in a study of vaccination effects on CD4 cells after COVID-19. Before sequencing took place, the ViraFEST assay used viral peptide pools to expand antigen-specific CD4+ T cells. Isolation of CD4+ T cells took place after 10 days of culture. All study participants received two doses of BNT162b2 or mRNA-1273 vaccine. The healthy vaccine recipients, who had no prior SARS-CoV-2 infection, showed negative nucleocapsid antibodies. The researchers cultured around 2 million PBMC per well with 9.5 to 10 IU/ml IL-2 and about 10 ug/ml peptides. Days 3 and 7 were when half the medium was replaced with IL-2 medium. As regards this clone: Its antigen remains unidentified.

The assay was immunoSEQ multiplex PCR, and TCRdb's table has in-frame clones only and misses some. The sample carries roughly 59,000 clones, around four fifths recorded once. Per the germline V gene, CDR1 is SQVTM and CDR2 is ANQGSEA. The length of the CDR3 is 13 residues. V lost 1 base to trimming and J lost 5 bases, with 10 bases between them. Sequences were derived from CD4+ T cells from PBMCs cultured with HCoV-OC43 spike peptides, sampled after COVID-19 vaccination. As for subset: HCoV-OC43 spike overlapping peptide pool stimulation. The genes are TRBV29-1 and TRBJ2-3; D remains ambiguous. The receptor was derived from a human donor who received a COVID-19 vaccine. The CDR3 DNA is TGCAGCGTTGAAGTGAGTAGACGAGATACGCAGTATTTT. This translates into CSVEVSRRDTQYF.